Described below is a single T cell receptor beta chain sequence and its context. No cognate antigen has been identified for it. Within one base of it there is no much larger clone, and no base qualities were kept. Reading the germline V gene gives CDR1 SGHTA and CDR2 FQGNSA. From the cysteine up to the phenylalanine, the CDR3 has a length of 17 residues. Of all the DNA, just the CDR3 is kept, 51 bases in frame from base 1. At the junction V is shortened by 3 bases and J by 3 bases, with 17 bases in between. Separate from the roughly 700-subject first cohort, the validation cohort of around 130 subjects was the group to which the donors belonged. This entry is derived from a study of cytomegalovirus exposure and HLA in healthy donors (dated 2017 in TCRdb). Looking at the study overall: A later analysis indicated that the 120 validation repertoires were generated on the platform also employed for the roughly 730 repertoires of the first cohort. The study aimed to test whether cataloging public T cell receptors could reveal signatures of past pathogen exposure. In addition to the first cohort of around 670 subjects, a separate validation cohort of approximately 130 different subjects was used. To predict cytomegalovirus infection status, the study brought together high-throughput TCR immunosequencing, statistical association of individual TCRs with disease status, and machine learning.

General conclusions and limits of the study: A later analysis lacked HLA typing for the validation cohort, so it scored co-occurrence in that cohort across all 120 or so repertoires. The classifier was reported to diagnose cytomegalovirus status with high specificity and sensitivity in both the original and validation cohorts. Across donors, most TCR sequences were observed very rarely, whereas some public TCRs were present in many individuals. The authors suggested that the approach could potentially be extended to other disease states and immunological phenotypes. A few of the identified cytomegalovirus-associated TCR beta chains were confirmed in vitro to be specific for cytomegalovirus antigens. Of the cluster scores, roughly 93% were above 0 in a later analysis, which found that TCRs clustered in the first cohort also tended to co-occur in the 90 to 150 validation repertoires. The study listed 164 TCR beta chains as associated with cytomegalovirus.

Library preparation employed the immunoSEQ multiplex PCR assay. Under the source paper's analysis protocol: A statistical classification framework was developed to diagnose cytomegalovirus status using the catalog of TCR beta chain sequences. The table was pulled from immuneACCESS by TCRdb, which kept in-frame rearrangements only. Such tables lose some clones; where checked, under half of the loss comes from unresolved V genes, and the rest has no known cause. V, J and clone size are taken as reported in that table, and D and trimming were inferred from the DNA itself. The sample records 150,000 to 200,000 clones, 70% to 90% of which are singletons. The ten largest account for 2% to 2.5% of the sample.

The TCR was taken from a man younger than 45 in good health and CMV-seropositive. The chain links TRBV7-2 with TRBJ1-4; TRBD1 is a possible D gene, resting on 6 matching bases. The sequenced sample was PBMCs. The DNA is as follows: TGTGCCAGCAGCTTGGGGGCCACGGGATTGGCTAATGAAAAACTGTTTTTT. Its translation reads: CASSLGATGLANEKLFF.